These T cell receptor beta chains were read from a single sample in a study of CD8+ T cells in alopecia areata. Here immunoSEQ multiplex PCR was the method, and the copy in TCRdb shows in-frame clones only, minus some. The sample comprises about 100,000 clones, almost 60% of which are singletons, and 20% to 25% rests with the top ten. Input material: CD8+ T cells sorted from blood. The source is a human donor in good health. The CDR3 runs from the conserved cysteine through the conserved F or W. The D gene is left open where the match is weak. Clone size appears in some rows only: once, few, many, or a class for an expanded clone.

.	TRBV13	TRBD1	TRBJ2-7	CASKTLGQGVNEQYF	TGTGCCAGCAAAACGCTGGGACAGGGGGTCAACGAGCAGTACTTC
few	TRBV25-1	.	TRBJ2-5	CASKEGLRGETQYF	TGTGCCAGCAAGGAGGGCCTTCGGGGAGAGACCCAGTACTTC
few	TRBV28	.	TRBJ2-3	CASSIDSFTDTQYF	TGTGCCAGCAGTATTGACAGCTTCACAGATACGCAGTATTTT
.	TRBV29-1	TRBD1	TRBJ1-1	CSVAGTVEIGNTEAFF	TGCAGCGTGGCTGGGACAGTGGAAATCGGGAACACTGAAGCTTTCTTT
.	TRBV28	TRBD1	TRBJ1-2	CASSSPGQARGYGYTF	TGTGCCAGCAGTTCTCCTGGACAGGCCCGGGGCTATGGCTACACCTTC
.	TRBV2	.	TRBJ1-1	CASSGQGPNTEAFF	TGTGCCAGCAGTGGGCAGGGACCGAACACTGAAGCTTTCTTT
.	TRBV13	.	TRBJ1-6	CASSLDSPLHF	TGTGCCAGCAGCTTAGATTCACCCCTCCACTTT
.	TRBV11-2	TRBD1	TRBJ1-6	CASSLTFQGADSPLHF	TGTGCCAGCAGCTTAACCTTTCAGGGGGCGGATTCACCCCTCCACTTT
.	TRBV29-1	.	TRBJ1-2	CSVKTAGGYGYTF	TGCAGCGTTAAGACGGCAGGAGGGTATGGCTACACCTTC
.	TRBV4-1	.	TRBJ2-2	CASSQDPTANTGELFF	TGCGCCAGCAGCCAAGATCCTACCGCGAACACCGGGGAGCTGTTTTTT
.	TRBV6-1	.	TRBJ2-7	CASTQSSYEQYF	TGTGCCAGCACTCAATCCTCCTACGAGCAGTACTTC
.	TRBV20-1	.	TRBJ2-7	CSAGGHEQYF	TGCAGTGCTGGGGGCCACGAGCAGTACTTC
.	TRBV11-3	.	TRBJ2-3	CASSSPPTDTQYF	TGTGCCAGCAGCTCTCCCCCCACAGATACGCAGTATTTT
.	TRBV5-8	TRBD2	TRBJ2-3	CASSLGLRGDSSPDTQYF	TGTGCCAGCAGCTTGGGGCTGCGGGGGGACTCCTCTCCGGATACGCAGTATTTT
.	TRBV4-1	TRBD2	TRBJ2-1	CASSHPDGAGGAYNEQFF	TGCGCCAGCAGCCATCCCGATGGGGCGGGGGGCGCCTACAATGAGCAGTTCTTC
few	TRBV9	TRBD1	TRBJ1-5	CASSVGNRGGYQPQHF	TGTGCCAGCAGCGTAGGTAACAGGGGCGGCTATCAGCCCCAGCATTTT
.	TRBV13	TRBD1	TRBJ2-1	CASSLGQGSVQFF	TGTGCCAGCAGCCTAGGACAGGGGAGTGTCCAGTTCTTC
once	TRBV7-8	.	TRBJ2-7	CASSMEIYEQYF	TGTGCCAGCAGCATGGAGATCTACGAGCAGTACTTC
.	TRBV4-1	.	TRBJ1-3	CASSQDRYSNGNTIYF	TGCGCCAGCAGCCAAGATAGATACAGCAATGGAAACACCATATATTTT
few	TRBV19	.	TRBJ2-5	CASSPGQFQETQYF	TGTGCCAGTAGTCCCGGACAGTTCCAAGAGACCCAGTACTTC
.	TRBV28	.	TRBJ2-1	CASRPLTGTYNEQFF	TGTGCCAGCAGGCCCCTTACAGGGACCTACAATGAGCAGTTCTTC
.	TRBV4-1	.	TRBJ1-6	CASSVESSNSPLHF	TGCGCCAGCAGCGTCGAAAGCTCGAATTCACCCCTCCACTTT
few	TRBV7-9	.	TRBJ1-5	CASSPDAGNQPQHF	TGTGCCAGCAGCCCAGATGCTGGCAATCAGCCCCAGCATTTT
.	TRBV6-5	.	TRBJ2-5	CASSYSEQGQETQYF	TGTGCCAGCAGTTACTCGGAGCAAGGGCAAGAGACCCAGTACTTC
.	TRBV9	.	TRBJ1-1	CASSPPTESAFF	TGTGCCAGCAGCCCTCCGACCGAGTCGGCTTTCTTT
.	TRBV4-3	.	TRBJ2-2	CASSQDRGITGELFF	TGCGCCAGCAGCCAAGACCGAGGAATAACCGGGGAGCTGTTTTTT
.	TRBV30	.	TRBJ1-3	CAWSVENTIYF	TGTGCCTGGAGTGTAGAAAACACCATATATTTT
.	TRBV5-1	.	TRBJ2-5	CASSLRGPSWETQYF	TGCGCCAGCAGCCTCCGGGGCCCTTCGTGGGAGACCCAGTACTTC
few	TRBV28	.	TRBJ1-4	CASRELGRHEKLFF	TGTGCCAGCCGGGAGTTGGGCAGGCATGAAAAACTGTTTTTT
.	TRBV4-3	.	TRBJ2-3	CASSPNPGGTDTQYF	TGCGCCAGCAGCCCTAATCCGGGGGGCACAGATACGCAGTATTTT
.	TRBV5-6	.	TRBJ1-5	CASSWGGLINQPQHF	TGTGCCAGCAGCTGGGGGGGACTGATCAATCAGCCCCAGCATTTT
.	TRBV4-3	.	TRBJ1-5	CASSQDPEWEKYQPQHF	TGCGCCAGCAGCCAAGACCCAGAATGGGAAAAATATCAGCCCCAGCATTTT